These 30 T cell receptor beta chains originate from one sample sequenced in a study of breast tumors, draining lymph nodes, adjacent tissues (dated by TCRdb to the mid-2010s). Library preparation was by multiplex PCR. TCRdb names Illumina HiSeq 2000 as the instrument used. TCRdb reprocessed the public reads (quality trimming at Q25 with fastp, clone calling with MiXCR) and kept in-frame beta chains. When rows share a CDR3 protein, they turn into one entry using the most common DNA and genes. The sample records some 230,000 distinct CDR3 sequences, less than 40% of which are singletons. Over 3.5% of the sample goes to the ten largest clones. Lymph node samples were obtained from the axillary draining lymph nodes of breast cancer patients. Source material: axillary lymph node tissue. These receptor sequences come from a female donor with breast cancer. Some clones in this sample may be carry-over from other donors' samples.

This clonotype was detected ten times or more. The chain links TRBV7-8 to TRBJ2-1; 10 bases match TRBD2. CDR3 length: 20 amino acids. Germline CDR1 and CDR2: SGHVS and FQNEAQ. The J segment lost 0 bases and the V segment lost 3 bases, leaving 14 bases of the junction unmatched. This CDR3 is CASSFPRASGGPRSYNEQFF. As DNA, the CDR3 is TGTGCCAGCAGCTTCCCGAGGGCTAGCGGGGGCCCCCGCTCCTACAATGAGCAGTTCTTC.

This clonotype was seen at least ten times. The V gene is TRBV20-1, the J gene TRBJ2-1; D not resolved. The CDR3 length is 14 residues. With 4 bases removed from V and 3 bases from J, the gap between germline ends came to 13 bases. The germline gives CDR1 DFQATT, CDR2 SNEGSKA (reference sequence). The CDR3: CSATSWRHYNEQFF. CDR3 DNA sequence: TGCAGTGCTACCTCTTGGCGGCACTACAATGAGCAGTTCTTC.

This clonotype was counted many times. V usage is TRBV9 and J usage is TRBJ2-3; 11 nucleotides agree with TRBD2. J was trimmed by 5 bases and V by 5 bases; bases with no gene match: 10. The CDR3 extends over 16 amino acids. The germline CDR1 and CDR2 sequences are SGDLS and YYNGEE. This CDR3 reads CASSSLSGGAGDTQYF. For the CDR3, the DNA is TGTGCCAGCAGTTCGCTTAGCGGGGGGGCAGGAGATACGCAGTATTTT.

There are a few counts of this clonotype. The chain couples TRBV2 to TRBJ1-1, with D maybe TRBD1 (5 bases). The CDR3 loop spans 12 amino acids. V was trimmed by 6 bases and J by 6 bases, leaving 11 bases between them. Germline lookup yields CDR1 SNHLY and CDR2 FYNNEI. The CDR3 coding sequence is TGTGCCAGCAGGGGGCAGAGCTCTGAAGCTTTCTTT. It codes for CASRGQSSEAFF.

With respect to this clonotype: A much larger clonotype is one base distant, so this may be a read error. This sequence joins TRBV6-5 and TRBJ2-1; TRBD2 is a possible D gene (6 bases). The ends were cut back, 6 bases at V and 6 bases at J, with 15 bases in the middle. Germline V gene data show CDR1 as MNHEY and CDR2 as SVGAGI. CDR3 size: 14 residues. The chain's CDR3 is CASSPSGTPNEQFF. CDR3 nucleotide sequence: TGTGCCAGCAGCCCCTCCGGGACTCCCAATGAGCAGTTCTTC.

This clonotype appeared many times. The V and J genes are TRBV7-8 and TRBJ2-4; a possible D gene is TRBD1 (6 bases). The germline V gene has CDR1 SGHVS and CDR2 FQNEAQ. The CDR3 totals 16 residues. The germline V and J ends were trimmed by 5 bases and 0 bases, with 14 bases remaining between them. Here the CDR3 DNA reads TGTGCCAGCAGCCCCCTGGGGGCCCTAGCCAAAAACATTCAGTACTTC. This codes for CASSPLGALAKNIQYF.

This clonotype was seen repeatedly, ten times or more. The chain couples TRBV7-9 to TRBJ2-5; no clear D. V was trimmed by 2 bases and J by 0 bases, leaving 13 bases between them. Germline V gives CDR1 SEHNR, CDR2 FQNEAQ (reference sequence). The CDR3 runs to 16 residues. The CDR3 protein is CASSLYLGRDQETQYF. For the CDR3, the DNA is TGTGCCAGCAGCTTATATCTGGGTAGAGACCAAGAGACCCAGTACTTC.

This clonotype was recorded a few times. This sequence may be a read error, since a much larger clone differs from it by one base. V gene TRBV6-5 combines with J gene TRBJ2-7; 10 bases map to TRBD1. Germline V gene sequence: CDR1 MNHEY, CDR2 SVGAGI. V was pared by 11 bases and J by 2 bases, with 9 bases of the junction left unmatched. This CDR3 region has 14 residues. CDR3 residues: CAGKRGQGTYEQYF. DNA of the CDR3: TGTGCCGGCAAGCGGGGACAGGGGACCTACGAGCAGTACTTC.

This clonotype was seen ten or more times. The J gene is TRBJ2-7, the V gene TRBV10-3, with a weak D call TRBD2 (6 bases). Deletions cut 4 bases from V and 4 bases from J, with 8 bases between. There are 12 residues in the CDR3. Germline lookup yields CDR1 ENHRY and CDR2 SYGVKD. CDR3 nucleotide sequence: TGTGCCATCAGTGTTGGGGGGTACGAGCAGTACTTC. This gives the protein CAISVGGYEQYF.

The J gene is TRBJ1-6, the V gene TRBV20-1; 11 nucleotides agree with TRBD1. The CDR3 extends over 13 amino acids. Trimming cost V 5 bases and J 7 bases; bases outside gene matches: 1. Germline CDR1 reads DFQATT; CDR2 reads SNEGSKA (reference sequence). CDR3 sequence: CSAGTGGNSPLHF. The DNA for the CDR3 is TGCAGTGCTGGGACAGGGGGAAATTCACCCCTCCACTTT.

V gene TRBV11-3 combines with J gene TRBJ1-6; D remains ambiguous. Germline CDR1 SGHNT, CDR2 YENEEA. The length of the CDR3 is 13 residues. V was shortened by 5 bases and J by 5 bases, with 7 bases between the two germline ends. The CDR3 bases are TGTGCCAGCAGCAACGGGAATAATTCACCCCTCCACTTT. It specifies CASSNGNNSPLHF.

The chain employs TRBV15 and TRBJ2-7, with a weak D call TRBD1 (5 bases). The CDR3 runs to 14 residues. The germline V gene encodes CDR1 LNHNV and CDR2 YYDKDF (reference sequence). V gave up 3 bases and J gave up 0 bases, with 9 bases separating them. For the CDR3, the DNA is TGTGCCACCAGCAGTTTCGACAGCTCCTACGAGCAGTACTTC. Translating it yields CATSSFDSSYEQYF.

This chain joins TRBV7-9 and TRBJ1-3, with D unclear. Per germline, CDR1 SEHNR and CDR2 FQNEAQ (reference sequence). The length of the CDR3 is 13 residues. Trimming stripped 1 base from V and 2 bases from J, with 3 bases between. This chain's CDR3 is CASSLGTGNTIYF. In DNA, the CDR3 is TGTGCCAGCAGCTTAGGGACTGGAAACACCATATATTTT.

At least ten counts were recorded for this clonotype. The genes are TRBV11-2 and TRBJ2-1; TRBD2 matches 11 bases. The CDR3 has 16 amino acids. Losses at the gene ends were 2 bases for V and 4 bases for J; bases not matched to a gene: 4. Germline CDR1 SGHAT, CDR2 FQNNGV. CDR3 residues: CASSLRGTSGYNEQFF. The CDR3 nucleotides read TGTGCCAGCAGCTTAAGGGGGACTAGCGGTTACAATGAGCAGTTCTTC.

The genes are TRBV2 and TRBJ2-3, with D unresolved. This CDR3 region has 13 residues. Germline lookup yields CDR1 SNHLY and CDR2 FYNNEI. CDR3 nucleotide sequence: TGTGCTAGAGTGGAGCGCCTCACAGATACGCAGTATTTT. Protein product: CARVERLTDTQYF.

Notes on this clonotype: A much larger clone differs by one base, so this may be a read error. The chain employs TRBV11-2 and TRBJ2-5; 7 positions match TRBD2. In germline, CDR1 is SGHAT, CDR2 FQNNGV. This CDR3 is 16 amino acids long. With 3 bases clipped from V and 2 bases from J, the junction kept 9 bases outside the gene matches. CDR3 coding DNA: TGTGCCAGCAGCTTTGGGCTAGCGGCGGAGCAAGAGACCCAGTACTTC. It translates to CASSFGLAAEQETQYF.

This sequence joins TRBV7-8 and TRBJ2-1; TRBD1 aligns across 7 bases. There are 13 residues in the CDR3. With V trimmed by 6 bases and J by 8 bases, 7 bases remained unmatched. Germline CDR1 reads SGHVS; CDR2 reads FQNEAQ. The CDR3: CASRDRSGDEQFF. The DNA for the CDR3 is TGTGCCAGCAGGGACAGGAGTGGGGATGAGCAGTTCTTC.

The rearrangement joins TRBV5-1 to TRBJ2-5; the D gene could be TRBD1 or TRBD2 (5 bases each). The CDR3 runs to 15 residues. CDR1 and CDR2 (germline): SGHRS, YFSETQ. Trimming took 2 bases from V and 2 from J, leaving 13 bases between them. In DNA form, the CDR3 reads TGCGCCAGCAGCTTTCCTCAGGGACCTCAAGAGACCCAGTACTTC. It specifies CASSFPQGPQETQYF.

This clonotype was detected many times. The rearrangement links TRBV19 to TRBJ2-7; 9 bases fit TRBD2. The CDR3 is 14 amino acids. J lost 7 bases, V lost 10 bases, and 14 bases had no gene match. Germline CDR1 reads LNHDA; CDR2 reads SQIVND (reference sequence). CDR3: CATEKAGGKGEQYF. The CDR3 DNA follows: TGTGCCACGGAGAAAGCGGGGGGAAAGGGGGAGCAGTACTTC.

This rearrangement joins TRBV24-1 to TRBJ2-3; TRBD2 matches 12 bases. Germline V gives CDR1 KGHDR, CDR2 SFDVKD. The CDR3 has 20 residues. V trimming: 12 bases; J trimming: 5 bases; junction bases outside the gene matches: 26. The CDR3 sequence is CAAQSPTPELAGGSGDTQYF. The CDR3 nucleotides are TGTGCCGCTCAATCCCCGACCCCAGAACTAGCGGGGGGTTCAGGAGATACGCAGTATTTT.

In this sample, this clonotype turned up many times. V usage is TRBV2 and J usage is TRBJ2-1, with 8 bases lining up with TRBD1. Germline assignment: CDR1 SNHLY and CDR2 FYNNEI. The CDR3 spans 16 residues. J was trimmed by 1 base and V by 5 bases; bases with no gene match: 7. For the CDR3, the DNA is TGTGCCAGCAGTATTGACAGGGGTCGATCCTACAATGAGCAGTTCTTC. Amino acids: CASSIDRGRSYNEQFF.

This clonotype has at least ten counts. The chain has TRBV20-1 and TRBJ2-7, with a tentative D call TRBD1 (6 bases). Trimming removed 0 bases from V and 6 bases from J, with 12 bases in between. The CDR3 covers 13 residues. Germline lookup yields CDR1 DFQATT and CDR2 SNEGSKA (reference sequence). CDR3 protein: CSAREGQSSEQYF. The DNA of the CDR3 is TGCAGTGCTAGAGAAGGACAGTCGTCCGAGCAGTACTTC.

This rearrangement joins TRBV11-2 to TRBJ2-1; TRBD2 might be the D (6 bases). Germline lookup yields CDR1 SGHAT and CDR2 FQNNGV. CDR3 length equals 13 residues. Trimming took 5 bases from V and 8 from J, leaving 13 bases between them. The CDR3 nucleotides are TGTGCCAGCAGCACCGGGACTTTCGATGAGCAGTTCTTC. As protein: CASSTGTFDEQFF.

This clonotype was recorded many times. V is TRBV5-1 and J is TRBJ2-3; unclear D gene. Per germline, CDR1 SGHRS and CDR2 YFSETQ. CDR3 length equals 14 residues. V dropped 0 bases and J dropped 3 bases, with 8 bases sitting between them. The CDR3 sequence is CASSLEARTDTQYF. The DNA for the CDR3 is TGCGCCAGCAGCTTGGAGGCTAGAACAGATACGCAGTATTTT.

This clonotype showed up many times. This chain uses TRBV6-1 with TRBJ1-5; 7 bases agree with TRBD1. CDR1 and CDR2 (germline): MNHNS, SASEGT. V was pared by 2 bases and J by 6 bases, with 1 base of the junction left unmatched. This CDR3 is 13 amino acids long. This CDR3 is CASSEYRGQPQHF. CDR3 coding DNA: TGTGCCAGCAGTGAATACAGGGGTCAGCCCCAGCATTTT.

J is TRBJ1-6 and V is TRBV7-6; 9 nucleotides match TRBD1. Per the germline V gene, CDR1 is SGHVS and CDR2 is FNYEAQ. V lost 0 bases, J lost 9 bases, and 6 bases stayed unmatched. The CDR3 has 16 amino acids. The CDR3 DNA follows: TGTGCCAGCAGCTTAGCCCCACAGGGGGCTCGTTCACCCCTCCACTTT. Translating it yields CASSLAPQGARSPLHF.

The chain recombines TRBV7-2 with TRBJ2-3, with unresolved D. This CDR3 comprises 16 residues. CDR1 is SGHTA and CDR2 is FQGNSA in the germline V gene. V lost 2 bases to trimming and J lost 11 bases, with 23 bases between them. In DNA form, the CDR3 reads TGTGCCAGCAGCTTAATCGGCGGCATGTCCTACAATGAGCAGTATTTT. Translation gives CASSLIGGMSYNEQYF. Using reference TRBV7-2 and TRBJ2-3 for the parts outside the CDR3, the full variable domain is GAGVSQSPSNKVTEKGKDVELRCDPISGHTALYWYRQSLGQGLEFLIYFQGNSAPDKSGLPSDRFSAERTGGSVSTLTIQRTQQEDSAVYLCASSLIGGMSYNEQYFGPGTRLTVL.

This clonotype was seen at least ten times. The rearrangement uses TRBV10-2 and TRBJ2-7; 8 bases line up with TRBD1. The V gene end was trimmed by 6 bases and the J gene end by 1 base; junction bases not matched to a gene: 14. The germline gives CDR1 WSHSY, CDR2 SAAADI. The CDR3 consists of 17 residues. The CDR3: CASSPPRGQGGSYEQYF. CDR3 sequence (DNA): TGCGCCAGCAGCCCTCCCCGAGGACAGGGAGGATCCTACGAGCAGTACTTC.

This clonotype was observed many times. The chain has TRBV7-9 and TRBJ2-7, with D possibly being TRBD2 (5 bases). Per the germline V gene, CDR1 is SEHNR and CDR2 is FQNEAQ (reference sequence). CDR3 length equals 13 residues. Between the trimmed V and J ends, which lost 5 bases and 4 bases, there was a span of 12 bases. Here the CDR3 reads CASSLNGVYEQYF. CDR3 coding DNA: TGTGCCAGCAGCCTTAACGGGGTATACGAGCAGTACTTC.

This clonotype was detected many times. The chain carries TRBV2 and TRBJ2-4; TRBD1 matches at 10 bases. V lost 6 bases, J lost 9 bases, and 5 bases stayed unmatched. The germline CDR1 and CDR2 sequences are SNHLY and FYNNEI. The CDR3 totals 13 residues. CDR3 nucleotides: TGTGCCAGCAGGGTCCGGGACAGGGGCATTCAGTACTTC. It is translated as CASRVRDRGIQYF.